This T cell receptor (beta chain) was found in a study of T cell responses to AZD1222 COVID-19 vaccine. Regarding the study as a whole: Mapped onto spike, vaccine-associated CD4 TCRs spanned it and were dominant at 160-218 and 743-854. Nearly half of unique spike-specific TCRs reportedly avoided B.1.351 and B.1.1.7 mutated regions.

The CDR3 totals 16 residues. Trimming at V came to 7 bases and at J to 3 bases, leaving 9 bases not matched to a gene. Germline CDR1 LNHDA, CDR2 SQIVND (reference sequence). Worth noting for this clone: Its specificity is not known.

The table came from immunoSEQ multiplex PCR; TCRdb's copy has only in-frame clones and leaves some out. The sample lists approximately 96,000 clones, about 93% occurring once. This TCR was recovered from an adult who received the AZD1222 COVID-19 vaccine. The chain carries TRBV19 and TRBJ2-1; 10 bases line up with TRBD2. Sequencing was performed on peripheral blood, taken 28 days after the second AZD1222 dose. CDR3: CASNQGLAMNYNEQFF. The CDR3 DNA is TGTGCCAGTAATCAGGGACTAGCGATGAACTACAATGAGCAGTTCTTC.